The count of the clone carrying this T cell receptor (beta chain) is one. The antigen remains unidentified. These data originate in a study of T cell responses to AZD1222 COVID-19 vaccine. In the study overall: Doses given second, at about 4 or about 12 weeks, were pooled. Points from the study as a whole: Repertoire sampling occurred only after the peak T cell response. Targeting of unmutated variant regions was reportedly seen in nearly half of spike-specific TCRs.

Only in-frame clones appear in the TCRdb table, and some are missing; sequencing was by immunoSEQ multiplex PCR. The sample has tens of thousands of clones; around 90% are singletons. Deletions cut 4 bases from V and 5 bases from J, with 14 bases between. Germline-derived CDR1 and CDR2 are SGHRS and YFSETQ. The CDR3 extends over 14 amino acids. This TCR was sampled from an adult in good health. V is TRBV5-1 and J is TRBJ2-3; either TRBD1 or TRBD2 may fit D (6 bases each). The sample in question was peripheral blood, obtained on day 0 of AZD1222 vaccination. The CDR3 sequence: CASSPKGGGDTQYF. CDR3 bases: TGCGCCAGCAGCCCTAAGGGGGGAGGAGATACGCAGTATTTT.